Given below is one TCR beta chain in context. The target antigen is unknown. This sample stems from a study of Tregs in tolerant kidney transplant recipients. Study summary: Sorting of CD4+CD25+CD127- cells followed 3-day belatacept mixed lymphocyte reactions, sometimes with roughly 5-day graft donor restimulation. Sorting used antibodies to exclude donor cells. Whole-study findings and limits: Activated donor B cell expansion appeared to reveal the most relevant donor-specific TCRbeta repertoire. Validation in larger populations is needed because few patients were studied.

V was clipped by 3 bases and J by 5 bases, with 5 bases between them. CDR3 length: 11 amino acids. Germline values: CDR1 DFQATT, CDR2 SNEGSKA (reference sequence). Method: immunoSEQ multiplex PCR; TCRdb's copy keeps in-frame clones and lacks some. In the table there are just under 20,000 clones, less than 70% of which are singletons. The J gene is TRBJ1-3, the V gene TRBV20-1, with D unclear. Input material: Tregs from blood cultured with allogeneic cells. The clonotype originates from a human donor in good health. In nucleotides, the CDR3 is TGCAGTGCTAGGCTCAGAAACACCATATATTTT. Translated: CSARLRNTIYF.